This T cell receptor (beta chain) was recovered during a study of blood T cell repertoires in COVID-19. Study-level background: Material from acute and convalescent COVID-19 was sourced from the United States, Italy and Spain. Sources were T cells, B-cell-depleted T cells, or PBMCs; the material itself was cDNA or gDNA.

CDR1 and CDR2 (germline): ENHRY, SYGVKD. The trim removed 3 bases at V and 4 bases at J, leaving 2 bases unmatched. This CDR3 has 13 amino acids. In the source study's methods: Estimation of nucleated cell counts was performed using reference gene primer amplification. Data came from immunoSEQ multiplex PCR; TCRdb stores just in-frame clones and leaves some out. Clone size and the V and J calls come from that table; the DNA yielded D and trimming. This sample yields some 250,000 clones, of which about nine tenths are seen a single time; roughly 2.3% belongs to the top ten. The chain joins TRBV10-3 to TRBJ2-7; 8 bases fit TRBD1. The sequence derives from a man aged 30 to 39 who had recovered from COVID-19. Sequencing was done on a sample of peripheral blood. CDR3 in amino acids: CAISDRGRYEQYF. CDR3 sequence (DNA): TGTGCCATCAGTGACAGGGGGCGATACGAGCAGTACTTC.